Below are 18 T cell receptor beta chains sequenced from a single sample in a study of tissue T cells after allogeneic stem cell transplantation. Clones were read by immunoSEQ multiplex PCR, and TCRdb kept only the in-frame ones, dropping some. This table has some 4,000 clones, approximately 49% appearing once. Time point indicated: mouse harvest day 7 after allogeneic transplant. The graft held 10^6 splenic CD5+ T cells and 10^7 T-cell-depleted bone marrow cells. Input material: lymph node tissue. Every receptor here comes from a female BALB/c mouse given C57BL/6 T cells with graft-versus-host disease after an allogeneic hematopoietic cell transplant.

This clone is classed as large. Gene names are the mouse ones. The read comes to an end 1 residue before the CDR3 does, leaving the germline J gene to fill in the end. V gene TRBV26 combines with J gene TRBJ2-1, with 9 bases identical to TRBD1. CDR3 length: 14 residues. Germline CDR1 reads KGHPV; CDR2 reads FQNQEV (reference sequence). Trimming removed 4 bases from V and 7 bases from J; junction bases left unmatched: 5. Here the CDR3 reads CASSPPTGGAEQFF. The covered CDR3 bases are TGTGCCAGCAGTCCTCCGACAGGGGGAGCTGAGCAGTTC.

This clone was seen only a few times. Each gene name is a mouse one. The CDR3 goes on 1 residue after the read ends, and that part is filled in from the germline J gene. The chain combines TRBV3 with TRBJ2-2; TRBD2 might be the D (5 bases). Germline V gene data show CDR1 as SNHLY and CDR2 as FYNGKV (reference sequence). V gave up 1 base and J gave up 1 base, with 7 bases separating them. The length of the CDR3 is 15 residues. Here the CDR3 reads CASSLGTLNTGQLYF. Partial CDR3 DNA: TGTGCCAGCAGCTTAGGGACTTTAAACACCGGGCAGCTCTAC.

As regards this clone: All gene names here are mouse names. The missing CDR3 end, 1 residue past where the read stops, is filled in from the germline J gene. The chain carries TRBV1 and TRBJ1-1; no firm D call. Per germline, CDR1 NSQYPW and CDR2 LRSPGD (reference sequence). The CDR3 runs 14 residues. V lost 2 bases and J 0 bases, leaving 7 bases between the germline ends. The CDR3 region is CTCSATGSNTEVFF. The part of the CDR3 DNA that was read is TGCACCTGCAGTGCAACGGGGTCAAACACAGAAGTCTTC.

The table lists this clone with a few counts. Germline and genes: mouse. The read stops 1 residue short of the end of the CDR3; the missing end is completed from the germline J gene. The rearrangement uses TRBV4 and TRBJ2-1; TRBD1 matches 11 bases. V lost 5 bases to trimming and J lost 3 bases; unmatched junction nucleotides: 3. Germline V lookup: CDR1 LGHDT, CDR2 YNNKQL (reference sequence). The CDR3 sequence is 15 residues long. Incomplete CDR3 DNA: TGTGCCAGCAGCCCCGGGACAGGGGGCTATGCTGAGCAGTTC. It is translated as CASSPGTGGYAEQF. From start to end, the CDR3 is CASSPGTGGYAEQFF.

On this clone itself: Any gene name here is a mouse gene name. The CDR3 end is not reached by the read, which stops 1 residue before it; the germline J gene fills it in. The rearrangement links TRBV15 to TRBJ2-7, with 9 bases matching TRBD2. CDR1 SGHND and CDR2 FRSKSL come from the germline V gene. Germline trimming cut 2 bases from V and 8 bases from J; bases unmatched to any gene: 4. The CDR3 has 13 residues. CDR3 DNA (partial): TGTGCCAGCAGTTTAAGGGACTGGGAAAAACAGTAC. Translated, it gives CASSLRDWEKQY. In full, the CDR3 reads CASSLRDWEKQYF.

In its sample, this clone is large. The genes and germline here are from mouse. The read is 1 residue too short to cover the CDR3 end, so that end is filled in from the germline J gene. The sample carries other DNA sequences with the same CDR3. The chain combines TRBV26 with TRBJ2-7; D unclear. The CDR3 is made up of 12 amino acids. Germline-derived CDR1 and CDR2 are KGHPV and FQNQEV (reference sequence). V shed 2 bases and J shed 4 bases, with 6 bases lying between them. This chain's CDR3 is CASSLGQYEQYF. CDR3 DNA, as far as it was read: TGTGCCAGCAGTCTGGGGCAGTATGAACAGTAC.

Concerning this clone: Gene names refer to mouse genes. The CDR3 region is CAWSSDRNYAEQFF. Partial CDR3 DNA: TGTGCCTGGAGTAGTGACAGAAACTATGCTGAGCAGTTC. This chain links TRBV31 with TRBJ2-1, with D perhaps matching TRBD1 (5 bases). The sequenced fragment ends 1 residue before the CDR3 boundary, so the rest is inferred from the germline J gene. Germline-derived CDR1 and CDR2 are GKSSPN and SITVG. Trimming took off 2 bases at V and 1 base at J, with 9 bases between the two ends. The CDR3 contains 14 residues.

A note on this clone: Mouse gene names apply. The CDR3 goes on 1 residue after the read ends, and that part is filled in from the germline J gene. This sequence joins TRBV3 and TRBJ2-4; D not resolved. CDR1 and CDR2 (germline): SNHLY, FYNGKV (reference sequence). V lost 1 base to trimming and J lost 3 bases, with 11 bases between them. CDR3 size: 15 residues. The CDR3: CASSLGVGRQNTLYF. The CDR3 bases that were read are TGTGCCAGCAGCTTAGGGGTGGGAAGACAAAACACCTTGTAC.

This clone occurred a few times. Gene names follow the mouse nomenclature. The CDR3 end falls 1 residue outside the read, so it is completed with the germline J gene. The chain employs TRBV4 and TRBJ2-7; 8 bases fit TRBD2. With 6 bases clipped from V and 4 bases from J, the junction kept 8 bases outside the gene matches. This CDR3 comprises 14 residues. CDR1 and CDR2 (germline): LGHDT, YNNKQL (reference sequence). The CDR3 sequence: CASSSGTGAYEQYF. CDR3 bases read: TGTGCCAGCAGTTCCGGGACTGGAGCTTATGAACAGTAC.

This clone was found a few times. The germline and genes are mouse ones. The CDR3 DNA, read in part, is TGTGCCAGCAGTCAGGGGGAGGACTCCGACTACACC. It encodes CASSQGEDSDYT. The full CDR3 sequence reads CASSQGEDSDYTF. This chain connects TRBV26 to TRBJ1-2, with D perhaps matching TRBD1 (6 bases). The read is 1 residue too short to cover the CDR3 end, so that end is filled in from the germline J gene. Germline V lookup: CDR1 KGHPV, CDR2 FQNQEV (reference sequence). V was pared by 4 bases and J by 3 bases, with 9 bases between. The CDR3 sequence is 13 residues long.

For this clone: Gene and germline names: mouse. Read coverage stops 1 residue before the CDR3 terminus; the germline J gene supplies the remainder. This chain joins TRBV13-1 and TRBJ2-1; the D gene is possibly TRBD1 (5 bases). V was shortened by 1 base and J by 7 bases, with 12 bases between the two germline ends. There are 14 residues in the CDR3. In germline, CDR1 is NSHNY, CDR2 SYGAGN. Incomplete CDR3 DNA: TGTGCCAGCAGTGATCTCCAGGGCGTGGCTGAGCAGTTC. Translation gives CASSDLQGVAEQF. The entire CDR3 sequence reads CASSDLQGVAEQFF.

Notes on this clone: The gene names given are mouse names. The CDR3 goes on 1 residue after the read ends, and that part is filled in from the germline J gene. The gene calls are TRBV31 and TRBJ2-2; D uncertain. Trimming left V 2 bases short and J 1 base short, with 5 bases between. The CDR3 totals 13 residues. In germline, CDR1 is GKSSPN, CDR2 SITVG. Partial CDR3 DNA: TGTGCCTGGAGTACAATAAACACCGGGCAGCTCTAC. It yields the protein CAWSTINTGQLY. The full CDR3 sequence reads CAWSTINTGQLYF.

On this clone: Gene names are the mouse ones. The CDR3 goes on 1 residue after the read ends, and that part is filled in from the germline J gene. The chain employs TRBV26 and TRBJ1-1; D remains ambiguous. Per the germline V gene, CDR1 is KGHPV and CDR2 is FQNQEV (reference sequence). V lost 0 bases to trimming and J lost 4 bases, with 6 bases between them. The CDR3 totals 13 residues. CDR3 bases read: TGTGCCAGCAGTCTGTCGCCGGGCACAGAAGTCTTC. Protein sequence: CASSLSPGTEVF. The full-length CDR3 reads as CASSLSPGTEVFF.

Within the sample, this clone is medium-sized. Gene names refer to mouse genes. The read ends 1 residue shy of where the CDR3 ends; the end is completed using the germline J gene. V usage is TRBV29 and J usage is TRBJ1-3, with 7 bases lining up with TRBD1. J was trimmed by 2 bases and V by 10 bases; bases with no gene match: 2. The V gene's germline CDR1 is MSHET and CDR2 SYDVDS. The CDR3 has 12 residues. The CDR3 region is CATGTAGNTLYF. CDR3 bases read: TGTGCTACAGGGACAGCTGGAAATACGCTCTAT.

Turning to this clone: Any gene name here is a mouse gene name. Sequencing ends 1 residue short of the CDR3 end; the germline J gene provides the rest. The rearrangement joins TRBV26 to TRBJ1-1; no clear D gene. Deletions cut 6 bases from V and 0 bases from J, with 8 bases between. CDR1 is KGHPV and CDR2 is FQNQEV in the germline V gene (reference sequence). The CDR3 covers 13 residues. Partial CDR3 DNA: TGTGCCAGCAGCCCGACAACAAACACAGAAGTCTTC. Protein product: CASSPTTNTEVF. The whole CDR3 sequence is CASSPTTNTEVFF.

In this sample, this clone turned up a few times. The gene symbols are mouse symbols. The CDR3 is cut off 1 residue early in the read; its end comes from the germline J gene. The rearrangement joins TRBV3 to TRBJ2-4; 7 bases fit TRBD2. Germline V CDR1 and CDR2: SNHLY, FYNGKV (reference sequence). With V trimmed by 2 bases and J by 6 bases, 8 bases remained unmatched. The CDR3 loop spans 15 amino acids. The sequenced part of the CDR3 DNA is TGTGCCAGCAGCTTAATACGGGGGGGTTGGAACACCTTGTAC. It yields the protein CASSLIRGGWNTLY. The whole CDR3 reads CASSLIRGGWNTLYF.

About this clone itself: Any gene name here is a mouse gene name. The DNA ends 1 residue before the CDR3 does, and the rest of the CDR3 is filled in from the germline J gene. The V and J genes are TRBV12-1 and TRBJ1-2, with 8 bases identical to TRBD1. There are 14 residues in the CDR3. V dropped 2 bases and J dropped 3; count of bases not matched to a gene: 4. In germline, CDR1 is SGHSN, CDR2 HYEKVE. CDR3 bases read: TGTGCCAGCTCTCCGCAGGGGGCACACTCCGACTACACC. Protein: CASSPQGAHSDYT. Given in full, the CDR3 is CASSPQGAHSDYTF.

This clone was picked up a small number of times. The gene symbols are mouse symbols. Coverage ceases 1 residue before the CDR3 finishes, and the germline J gene fills in the end. The chain combines TRBV3 with TRBJ1-4; 11 nucleotides line up with TRBD1. This CDR3 is built from 17 residues. With V trimmed by 5 bases and J by 3 bases, 8 bases remained unmatched. The germline V gene has CDR1 SNHLY and CDR2 FYNGKV (reference sequence). The CDR3 DNA, read in part, is TGTGCCAGCAGCGGTCCCGGGACAGGGGGGCCCAACGAAAGATTATTT. As protein: CASSGPGTGGPNERLF. The full CDR3 protein is CASSGPGTGGPNERLFF.